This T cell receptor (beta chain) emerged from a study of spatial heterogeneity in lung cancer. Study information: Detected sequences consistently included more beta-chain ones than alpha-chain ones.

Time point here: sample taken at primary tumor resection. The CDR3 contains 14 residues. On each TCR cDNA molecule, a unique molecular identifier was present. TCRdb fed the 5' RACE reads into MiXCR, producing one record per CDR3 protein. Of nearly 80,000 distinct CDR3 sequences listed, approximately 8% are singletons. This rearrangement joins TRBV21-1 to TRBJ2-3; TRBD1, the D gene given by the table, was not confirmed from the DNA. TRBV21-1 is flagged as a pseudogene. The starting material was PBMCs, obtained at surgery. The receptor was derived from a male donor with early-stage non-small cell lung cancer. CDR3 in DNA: TGTGCCAGCAGCACGGGACAGGGGGCGTATACGCAGTATTTT. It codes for CASSTGQGAYTQYF.